A selection of T cell receptor beta chains follows, all from one sample in a study of T-cell reconstitution after alpha-beta-depleted transplantation in children. TCRdb recomputed calls from the PCR reads with MiXCR, one row per CDR3 protein. The data show about 400,000 distinct CDR3 sequences, roughly 20% seen once. The sequences come from PBMCs from the stem cell graft donor, collected from the stem cell graft. The receptors shown here come from a human donor who donated a stem cell graft to a child with acute myeloid leukemia. Both conserved end residues are part of each CDR3. Fields, in order: D gene, V gene, clone size, J gene, CDR3 DNA, CDR3 protein. The D gene is left open where the match is weak. Size values are once, few and many counts, or a class for expanded clones, and some rows have none.

D gene: .
V gene: TRBV7-2
clone size: few
J gene: TRBJ1-1
CDR3 DNA: TGTGCCAGCAGCTTAGTGGCAGGGGCGCACACTGAAGCTTTCTTT
CDR3 protein: CASSLVAGAHTEAFF

D gene: .
V gene: TRBV29-1
clone size: many
J gene: TRBJ1-1
CDR3 DNA: TGCAGCGTCCAAGGCCCCGCTGCTGGGGCTTTCTTT
CDR3 protein: CSVQGPAAGAFF

D gene: TRBD2
V gene: TRBV9
clone size: few
J gene: TRBJ2-3
CDR3 DNA: TGTGCCAGCAGCCCTCACGCGGCGGGAGGGGGCACAGATACGCAGTATTTT
CDR3 protein: CASSPHAAGGGTDTQYF

D gene: TRBD1
V gene: TRBV5-1
clone size: few
J gene: TRBJ1-2
CDR3 DNA: TGCGCCAGCAGCGGGGGACAGGGCTATGGCTACACCTTC
CDR3 protein: CASSGGQGYGYTF

D gene: TRBD2
V gene: TRBV29-1
clone size: few
J gene: TRBJ2-5
CDR3 DNA: TGCAGCGTTACTAGCGGGAAGGGGGAGACCCAGTACTTC
CDR3 protein: CSVTSGKGETQYF

D gene: TRBD1
V gene: TRBV10-1
clone size: .
J gene: TRBJ2-5
CDR3 DNA: TGCGCCAGCAGCGGACAGGGTGTGAAGACCCAGTACTTC
CDR3 protein: CASSGQGVKTQYF

D gene: TRBD1
V gene: TRBV2
clone size: .
J gene: TRBJ2-1
CDR3 DNA: TGTGCCATCTGGGGACAGGGATACAATGAGCAGTTCTTC
CDR3 protein: CAIWGQGYNEQFF

D gene: TRBD1
V gene: TRBV13
clone size: many
J gene: TRBJ2-5
CDR3 DNA: TGTGCCAGCAGCTCCCAGGGACAGGGTAGAGAGACCCAGTACTTC
CDR3 protein: CASSSQGQGRETQYF

D gene: .
V gene: TRBV12-3/TRBV12-4
clone size: .
J gene: TRBJ2-3
CDR3 DNA: TGTGCCAGCAGTTTGTCGGGTCAGGTAGATACGCAGTATTTT
CDR3 protein: CASSLSGQVDTQYF

D gene: .
V gene: TRBV5-1
clone size: .
J gene: TRBJ2-1
CDR3 DNA: TGCGCCAGCAGCTTTGAGCAGCCAAATGAGCAGTTCTTC
CDR3 protein: CASSFEQPNEQFF

D gene: TRBD1
V gene: TRBV29-1
clone size: few
J gene: TRBJ2-7
CDR3 DNA: TGCAGCGTTGAGGGACAGGGTAGTCACTACGAGCAGTACTTC
CDR3 protein: CSVEGQGSHYEQYF

D gene: .
V gene: TRBV4-2
clone size: many
J gene: TRBJ2-7
CDR3 DNA: TGTGCCAGCAGCCAAGTTCAGACAACCGGGACGGCATACGAGCAGTACTTC
CDR3 protein: CASSQVQTTGTAYEQYF

D gene: .
V gene: TRBV5-5
clone size: few
J gene: TRBJ2-3
CDR3 DNA: TGTGCCAGCAGCGTCGGCCCCACAGATACGCAGTATTTT
CDR3 protein: CASSVGPTDTQYF

D gene: .
V gene: TRBV28
clone size: .
J gene: TRBJ2-1
CDR3 DNA: TGTGCCAGCAGTTTTGGGGTAGCGGTTCTCTACAATGAGCAGTTCTTC
CDR3 protein: CASSFGVAVLYNEQFF

D gene: .
V gene: TRBV20-1
clone size: many
J gene: TRBJ1-6
CDR3 DNA: TGCAGTGCTGAAGGAGCCCTTCAGGGGTCTAATTCACCCCTCCACTTT
CDR3 protein: CSAEGALQGSNSPLHF

D gene: TRBD2
V gene: TRBV12-3/TRBV12-4
clone size: many
J gene: TRBJ2-3
CDR3 DNA: TGTGCCAGCAATCCGGGACTAGCATCAGATACGCAGTATTTT
CDR3 protein: CASNPGLASDTQYF

D gene: TRBD2
V gene: TRBV30
clone size: .
J gene: TRBJ2-1
CDR3 DNA: TGTGCCTGGAGTCATAATAGCGGGAGCGGGCAATGGGAGCAGTTCTTC
CDR3 protein: CAWSHNSGSGQWEQFF

D gene: .
V gene: TRBV20-1
clone size: many
J gene: TRBJ1-1
CDR3 DNA: TGCAGTGCCCTGCGTGGGACTTATAATGAAGCTTTCTTT
CDR3 protein: CSALRGTYNEAFF

D gene: TRBD1
V gene: TRBV4-2
clone size: few
J gene: TRBJ1-4
CDR3 DNA: TGTGCCAGCAGCCAAGATGCGAGGGGGCTGAGGGAAAAACTGTTTTTT
CDR3 protein: CASSQDARGLREKLFF

D gene: TRBD2
V gene: TRBV5-1
clone size: .
J gene: TRBJ2-7
CDR3 DNA: TGCGCCAGCAGCTTGGCTAGCGGGAGGGCCTACGAGCAGTACTTC
CDR3 protein: CASSLASGRAYEQYF

D gene: .
V gene: TRBV2
clone size: few
J gene: TRBJ2-6
CDR3 DNA: TGTGCCAGCAGTGAAGGAACCTCTGGGGCCAACGTCCTGACTTTC
CDR3 protein: CASSEGTSGANVLTF

D gene: .
V gene: TRBV4-1
clone size: few
J gene: TRBJ2-7
CDR3 DNA: TGCGCCAGCAGCCAAGGTCCGCCGGGGCTAGAGGGAGAGCAGTACTTC
CDR3 protein: CASSQGPPGLEGEQYF

D gene: TRBD2
V gene: TRBV7-8
clone size: few
J gene: TRBJ2-3
CDR3 DNA: TGTGCCAGCAGATCCCCTCTAGCGGGAGGGCCAGATACGCAGTATTTT
CDR3 protein: CASRSPLAGGPDTQYF

D gene: .
V gene: TRBV7-9
clone size: many
J gene: TRBJ1-2
CDR3 DNA: TGTGCCAGCAGCTTCCCAGGACAGTTCTTGAGCAACTATGGCTACACCTTC
CDR3 protein: CASSFPGQFLSNYGYTF

D gene: .
V gene: TRBV28
clone size: .
J gene: TRBJ1-5
CDR3 DNA: TGTGCCAGCAGAAAACTTGGGGCGGGGGGCCTCAATCAGCCCCAGCATTTT
CDR3 protein: CASRKLGAGGLNQPQHF

D gene: TRBD2
V gene: TRBV20-1
clone size: few
J gene: TRBJ2-7
CDR3 DNA: TGCAGTGCTACCCTGAGGAGGACTAGTGCCTACGAGCAGTACTTC
CDR3 protein: CSATLRRTSAYEQYF

D gene: TRBD2
V gene: TRBV5-1
clone size: many
J gene: TRBJ2-2
CDR3 DNA: TGCGCCAGCAGCCCCTCTAGCGGGGCCCCCACCGGGGAGCTGTTTTTT
CDR3 protein: CASSPSSGAPTGELFF